These T cell receptor beta chains were read from a single sample in a study of T cells after posttransplantation cyclophosphamide. Data came from immunoSEQ multiplex PCR; TCRdb stores just in-frame clones and leaves some out. Reported are around 7,700 clones, none seen only once; the ten largest carry 23%. Sequencing was performed on PBMCs, taken 90 to 100 days after allogeneic stem cell transplant with posttransplant cyclophosphamide. Source of these receptors: an older female patient who received an allogeneic stem cell transplant from an unrelated donor, was CMV-positive, and had acute GVHD only. Among the T cells, some may be from the graft donor. Each CDR3 is given with its conserved first and last residue. The D gene is left open where the match is weak. Size is omitted from some rows. Given values are once, few, many or a class for expanded clones.

d_gene,v_gene,j_gene,abundance,CDR3aa,CDR3nt
TRBD1,TRBV5-4,TRBJ2-1,many,CASSLRTGYNEQFF,TGTGCCAGCAGCTTGAGGACAGGTTACAATGAGCAGTTCTTC
NA,TRBV4-1,TRBJ2-1,many,CASSQDGFGAVTWNEQFF,TGCGCCAGCAGCCAAGATGGATTTGGTGCGGTAACCTGGAATGAGCAGTTCTTC
TRBD2,TRBV11-3,TRBJ2-7,many,CASSGLAGPTYEQYF,TGTGCCAGCAGCGGACTAGCGGGACCTACCTACGAGCAGTACTTC
TRBD2,TRBV27,TRBJ2-3,many,CASSPTLLAGGKLTDTQYF,TGTGCCAGCAGTCCCACCCTGCTAGCGGGGGGGAAACTCACAGATACGCAGTATTTT
TRBD1,TRBV2,TRBJ2-2,many,CASSPSGTGTGELFF,TGTGCCAGCAGTCCCTCCGGGACAGGAACCGGGGAGCTGTTTTTT
TRBD2,TRBV5-4,TRBJ2-3,many,CASSLRTSNSQKYF,TGTGCCAGCAGCCTTCGGACTAGCAACAGTCAGAAGTATTTT
TRBD1,TRBV6-6,TRBJ2-7,many,CASSYTNRGSYEQYF,TGTGCCAGCAGTTATACTAACAGGGGATCCTACGAGCAGTACTTC
NA,TRBV5-6,TRBJ1-3,many,CASSFGRPRGYTIYF,TGTGCCAGCAGCTTCGGCAGGCCCCGTGGGTACACCATATATTTT
TRBD1,TRBV6-2/TRBV6-3,TRBJ2-3,medium-sized,CASSYPAQGRYF,TGTGCCAGCAGCTACCCTGCACAGGGGAGGTATTTT
TRBD1,TRBV12-3/TRBV12-4,TRBJ1-5,many,CASSEGAEKDSNQPQHF,TGTGCCAGCAGTGAGGGGGCTGAAAAGGATAGCAATCAGCCCCAGCATTTT
TRBD2,TRBV10-2,TRBJ2-7,many,CASSESKPGLAGTYEQYF,TGCGCCAGCAGTGAGTCGAAACCTGGACTAGCGGGAACCTACGAGCAGTACTTC
NA,TRBV30,TRBJ1-3,many,CAWSPGALSGNTIYF,TGTGCCTGGAGCCCTGGGGCTCTATCTGGAAACACCATATATTTT
TRBD1,TRBV7-9,TRBJ2-7,many,CASSSFRGQGPYEQYF,TGTGCCAGCAGCTCTTTCCGGGGACAGGGGCCCTACGAGCAGTACTTC
TRBD1,TRBV19,TRBJ2-7,many,CASSTGGHEQYF,TGTGCCAGTAGCACAGGGGGCCACGAGCAGTACTTC
NA,TRBV7-3,TRBJ1-6,many,CASSAGVNSPLHF,TGTGCCAGCTCGGCAGGCGTCAATTCACCCCTCCACTTT
TRBD1,TRBV11-2,TRBJ1-1,many,CASSLVEMGQGTEAFF,TGTGCCAGCAGCTTAGTAGAAATGGGACAGGGGACTGAAGCTTTCTTT
TRBD1,TRBV5-6,TRBJ2-3,many,CASSQGAGDTQYF,TGTGCCAGCAGCCAGGGGGCGGGAGATACGCAGTATTTT
TRBD2,TRBV11-2,TRBJ2-1,few,CASSLEVSGRLNEQFF,TGTGCCAGCAGCTTAGAGGTAAGCGGGAGACTGAATGAGCAGTTCTTC
NA,TRBV7-9,TRBJ1-1,many,CASSTDGNTEAFF,TGTGCCAGCAGCACAGACGGGAACACTGAAGCTTTCTTT
TRBD2,TRBV28,TRBJ2-1,many,CASKQFRGLDYNEQFF,TGTGCCAGCAAGCAGTTTCGGGGACTAGACTACAATGAGCAGTTCTTC
TRBD2,TRBV4-2,TRBJ2-1,many,CASSQGLAEGEQFF,TGTGCCAGCAGCCAAGGGCTAGCGGAAGGTGAGCAGTTCTTC
NA,TRBV6-1,TRBJ1-1,many,CASSGSNRNTEAFF,TGTGCCAGCAGCGGAAGCAACAGGAACACTGAAGCTTTCTTT
NA,TRBV5-1,TRBJ2-5,many,CASSLDYLPGETQYF,TGCGCCAGCAGCTTGGACTACCTCCCTGGGGAGACCCAGTACTTC
TRBD1,TRBV11-3,TRBJ2-2,few,CASSLDPRGWTGIGELFF,TGTGCCAGCAGCTTAGACCCCCGCGGCTGGACAGGGATCGGGGAGCTGTTTTTT
NA,TRBV5-4,TRBJ1-2,many,CASSSLFRYGYTF,TGTGCCAGCAGCTCGCTATTCCGCTATGGCTACACCTTC
NA,TRBV25-1,TRBJ1-1,large,CASSELGRDTEAFF,TGTGCCAGCAGTGAACTGGGCAGGGACACTGAAGCTTTCTTT
TRBD2,TRBV6-5,TRBJ2-3,few,CASSYSSGVADTQYF,TGTGCCAGCAGTTACTCTAGCGGGGTCGCAGATACGCAGTATTTT
NA,TRBV6-1,TRBJ1-6,many,CASSESGTQSWSPLHF,TGTGCCAGCAGTGAGTCCGGGACACAGAGTTGGTCACCCCTCCACTTT
NA,TRBV12-3/TRBV12-4,TRBJ1-5,many,CATTSGQGTGPSNQPQHF,TGTGCCACCACGTCGGGGCAGGGGACCGGTCCTAGCAATCAGCCCCAGCATTTT
NA,TRBV7-8,TRBJ1-2,many,CASSLVRGGAREGYTF,TGTGCCAGCAGCTTAGTGCGGGGAGGGGCGAGAGAGGGCTACACCTTC
TRBD1,TRBV12-3/TRBV12-4,TRBJ2-7,many,CASSRRTGGIGEQYF,TGTGCCAGCAGTAGGAGGACAGGGGGCATCGGCGAGCAGTACTTC
NA,TRBV6-1,TRBJ2-2,many,CASGSTGTGELFF,TGTGCCAGCGGTTCTACAGGGACCGGGGAGCTGTTTTTT
TRBD1,TRBV6-2/TRBV6-3,TRBJ1-5,many,CASSSAGTANQPQHF,TGTGCCAGCAGTTCCGCCGGGACAGCGAATCAGCCCCAGCATTTT
TRBD1,TRBV6-4,TRBJ2-3,many,CASSGQGAGDTQYF,TGTGCCAGCAGTGGACAGGGGGCTGGAGATACGCAGTATTTT
NA,TRBV29-1,TRBJ2-7,few,CSATGSSYEQYF,TGCAGCGCCACCGGGTCATCTTACGAGCAGTACTTC
TRBD2,TRBV6-5,TRBJ2-7,many,CASRHQRGSSYEQYF,TGTGCCAGCAGGCACCAGCGGGGGAGCTCCTACGAGCAGTACTTC
TRBD2,TRBV5-1,TRBJ2-1,many,CASSSSLAGVNNEQFF,TGCGCCAGCAGCTCCTCTTTAGCGGGGGTGAACAATGAGCAGTTCTTC
NA,TRBV4-2,TRBJ2-3,NA,CASSQGGLGEGGTDTQYF,TGTGCCAGCAGCCAAGGCGGGTTGGGGGAGGGGGGCACAGATACGCAGTATTTT
TRBD1,TRBV18,TRBJ2-1,medium-sized,CASSPTTGDNEQFF,TGTGCCAGCTCACCTACGACAGGGGACAATGAGCAGTTCTTC
NA,TRBV7-2,TRBJ1-2,many,CASSLWQGIYGYTF,TGTGCCAGCAGCTTGTGGCAGGGCATTTATGGCTACACCTTC
TRBD1,TRBV6-5,TRBJ2-7,NA,CASSYSITGGSYEQYF,TGTGCCAGCAGTTACTCGATAACAGGGGGCTCCTACGAGCAGTACTTC
TRBD1,TRBV28,TRBJ1-1,many,CASRRGTALNTEAFF,TGTGCCAGCAGACGGGGGACAGCGTTGAACACTGAAGCTTTCTTT
NA,TRBV6-2/TRBV6-3,TRBJ2-3,many,CASHRALTDTQYF,TGTGCCAGCCACAGGGCCCTCACAGATACGCAGTATTTT
TRBD2,TRBV5-4,TRBJ2-7,many,CASSGGLAGEGQYF,TGTGCCAGCAGCGGGGGACTAGCGGGAGAAGGGCAGTACTTC
TRBD2,TRBV7-9,TRBJ2-3,many,CASNLRLAGFADTQYF,TGTGCCAGCAACCTGAGACTAGCGGGATTTGCAGATACGCAGTATTTT
TRBD1,TRBV19,TRBJ1-1,medium-sized,CASSISGQGVLEAFF,TGTGCCAGTAGTATTAGTGGGCAGGGGGTTCTAGAAGCTTTCTTT
NA,TRBV2,TRBJ1-1,many,CASSLRQDDTEAFF,TGTGCCAGCAGTCTGAGACAGGATGACACTGAAGCTTTCTTT
NA,TRBV7-9,TRBJ2-1,many,CASSLVRQVNEQFF,TGTGCCAGCAGCTTAGTGAGGCAGGTCAATGAGCAGTTCTTC
TRBD2,TRBV7-2,TRBJ2-1,many,CASSTTSGRAYNNEQFF,TGTGCCAGCAGCACAACTAGCGGGAGGGCCTATAACAATGAGCAGTTCTTC
NA,TRBV2,TRBJ2-1,many,CASRVQGGSYNEQFF,TGTGCCAGCAGAGTACAGGGAGGCTCCTACAATGAGCAGTTCTTC
NA,TRBV30,TRBJ1-6,many,CAWSPGHNSPLHF,TGTGCCTGGAGTCCAGGGCATAATTCACCCCTCCACTTT
TRBD2,TRBV10-3,TRBJ2-5,many,CAISEPVIAGGLFNQETQYF,TGTGCCATCAGCGAACCTGTGATAGCGGGGGGGCTTTTCAACCAAGAGACCCAGTACTTC
NA,TRBV12-5,TRBJ2-2,many,CASGLRGVNTGELFF,TGTGCTAGTGGTTTGCGCGGAGTGAACACCGGGGAGCTGTTTTTT
TRBD2,TRBV4-3,TRBJ2-1,NA,CASSRERAGVGEQFF,TGCGCCAGCAGCAGAGAGCGAGCGGGAGTCGGTGAGCAGTTCTTC
NA,TRBV25-1,TRBJ2-1,many,CASGGLMDNEQFF,TGTGCCAGCGGGGGCTTGATGGACAATGAGCAGTTCTTC